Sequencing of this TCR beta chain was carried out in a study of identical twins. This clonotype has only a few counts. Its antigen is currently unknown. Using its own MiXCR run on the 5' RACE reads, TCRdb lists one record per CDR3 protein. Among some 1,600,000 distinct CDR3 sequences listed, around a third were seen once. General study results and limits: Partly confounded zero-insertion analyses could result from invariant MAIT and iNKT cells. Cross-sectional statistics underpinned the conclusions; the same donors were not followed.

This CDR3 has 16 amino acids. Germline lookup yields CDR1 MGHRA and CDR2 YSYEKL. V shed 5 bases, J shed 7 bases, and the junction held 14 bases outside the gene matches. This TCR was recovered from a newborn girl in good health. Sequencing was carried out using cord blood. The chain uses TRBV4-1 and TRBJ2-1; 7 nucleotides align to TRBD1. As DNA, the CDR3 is TGCGCCAGCAGCAACCTACTACGGGACAGAAGGAATGAGCAGTTCTTC. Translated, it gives CASSNLLRDRRNEQFF.